This T cell receptor (beta chain) is drawn from a study of shared clonotypes between healthy human individuals. With regard to this clone: Additional DNA sequences in this sample encode the identical CDR3.

The CDR3 loop spans 13 amino acids. The V gene's germline CDR1 is SEHNR and CDR2 FQNEAQ (reference sequence). V was cut by 5 bases and J by 2 bases, with 9 bases left in between. Data came from immunoSEQ multiplex PCR; TCRdb stores just in-frame clones and leaves some out. The table shows a few million clones, with just over 90% occurring only once. The chain links TRBV7-9 to TRBJ1-1, with no clear D. The source is a man aged 18 to 29 in good health. Sequenced input: naive CD4+ T cells sorted from blood. Stated subset: CD45RA+ positively selected. CDR3 in DNA: TGTGCCAGCAGCCCCGGCCCAAACACTGAAGCTTTCTTT. As protein: CASSPGPNTEAFF.